Presented here are 14 T cell receptor beta chains from one specimen sequenced in a study of cytomegalovirus exposure and HLA in healthy donors. The PCR had 60 Vbeta and 13 Jbeta primers. Clones were sequenced by immunoSEQ multiplex PCR, and TCRdb holds only the in-frame ones, with some missing. The table records over 150,000 clones, approximately 75% of them present only once. The source material was PBMCs. These receptors were taken from a middle-aged man in good health and CMV-seropositive.

This clone was recorded only once. This chain connects TRBV11-3 to TRBJ1-6, with TRBD1 as a possible D gene (5 bases). The CDR3 length is 14 residues. Trimming left V 2 bases short and J 7 bases short, with 9 bases between. Germline lookup yields CDR1 SGHNT and CDR2 YENEEA. DNA for the CDR3: TGTGCCAGCAGCTTATCAGGGCCAAATTCACCCCTCCACTTT. Its translation: CASSLSGPNSPLHF.

The V gene is TRBV18, the J gene TRBJ1-1; no definite D call. Germline assignment: CDR1 KGHSH and CDR2 LQKENI. This CDR3 contains 15 residues. V was trimmed by 2 bases and J by 1 base, leaving 11 bases between them. CDR3 loop: CASSPVPGSNTEAFF. The CDR3 nucleotides read TGTGCCAGCTCACCAGTTCCAGGATCGAACACTGAAGCTTTCTTT. Complete variable domain (other parts from reference TRBV18 and TRBJ1-1): NAGVMQNPRHLVRRRGQEARLRCSPMKGHSHVYWYRQLPEEGLKFMVYLQKENIIDESGMPKERFSAEFPKEGPSILRIQQVVRGDSAAYFCASSPVPGSNTEAFFGQGTRLTVV.

The chain has TRBV28 and TRBJ1-1; possibly TRBD1 for D (5 bases). Deletions cut 3 bases from V and 6 bases from J, with 14 bases between. There are 14 residues in the CDR3. The germline V gene encodes CDR1 MDHEN and CDR2 SYDVKM. The CDR3 sequence is CASSFGDPGAEAFF. CDR3 nucleotides: TGTGCCAGCAGTTTTGGGGACCCGGGGGCTGAAGCTTTCTTT.

The V gene is TRBV5-4, the J gene TRBJ2-7; the D gene is possibly TRBD2 (6 bases). This CDR3 has 14 amino acids. V lost 4 bases and J 6 bases, leaving 17 bases between the germline ends. The germline V gene has CDR1 SGHNT and CDR2 YYREEE (reference sequence). The CDR3 is CASSPRGGVSEQYF. The CDR3 DNA is TGTGCCAGCAGCCCCAGAGGAGGGGTAAGCGAGCAGTACTTC.

The chain carries TRBV4-3 and TRBJ1-1; D gene ambiguous. Germline V lookup: CDR1 LGHNA, CDR2 YSLEER. The V gene lost 0 bases and the J gene lost 6 bases, with 14 bases spanning the gap. The CDR3 totals 15 residues. The CDR3: CASSQDQARNAEAFF. The CDR3 DNA reads as TGCGCCAGCAGCCAAGATCAGGCCCGAAACGCTGAAGCTTTCTTT.

The sample holds a few counts of this clone. The rearrangement uses TRBV25-1 and TRBJ1-1; TRBD1 matches 9 bases. Looked up from germline, CDR1 is MGHDK and CDR2 is SYGVNS. The CDR3 is made up of 15 amino acids. V shed 4 bases, J shed 5 bases, and the junction held 8 bases outside the gene matches. CDR3 in DNA: TGTGCCAGCAGTGTGTCGACAGGGGGTTGGACTGAAGCTTTCTTT. The encoded protein is CASSVSTGGWTEAFF.

The chain has TRBV5-1 and TRBJ1-1, with TRBD1 matching over 7 bases. Germline V gene data show CDR1 as SGHRS and CDR2 as YFSETQ. The CDR3 is 15 residues long. V lost 2 bases, J lost 0 bases, and 4 bases stayed unmatched. This chain's CDR3 is CASSLPGGMNTEAFF. Written as DNA, the CDR3 is TGCGCCAGCAGCTTACCAGGGGGGATGAACACTGAAGCTTTCTTT.

The sample holds a few counts of this clone. V gene TRBV7-9 combines with J gene TRBJ1-3; no firm D call. This CDR3 is built from 17 residues. The V end lost 2 bases, the J end lost 3 bases, and 17 bases lay between the germline ends. Germline lookup yields CDR1 SEHNR and CDR2 FQNEAQ (reference sequence). CDR3 sequence (DNA): TGTGCCAGCAGCTTAAGGGCTTCGGGGATATTTGGAAACACCATATATTTT. Residues: CASSLRASGIFGNTIYF.

The rearrangement links TRBV5-8 to TRBJ2-5; no definite D call. CDR3 length: 14 amino acids. Deletions cut 1 base from V and 1 base from J, with 8 bases between. Germline CDR1 and CDR2: SGHTS and YDEGEE. CDR3 region: CASSLYQFQETQYF. The CDR3 DNA reads TGTGCCAGCAGCTTGTATCAGTTCCAAGAGACCCAGTACTTC.

This rearrangement joins TRBV6-5 to TRBJ2-3, with 8 bases matching TRBD1. CDR1 is MNHEY and CDR2 is SVGAGI in the germline V gene. The CDR3 is 14 amino acids. V gave up 6 bases and J gave up 2 bases; unmatched junction bases: 4. The CDR3 sequence is CASSNRGSTDTQYF. CDR3 nucleotide sequence: TGTGCCAGCAGCAACAGGGGGTCCACAGATACGCAGTATTTT.

This chain links TRBV10-3 with TRBJ2-1, with D tentatively TRBD2 (7 bases). Trimming pared 8 bases from V and 7 bases from J, leaving 21 bases between. CDR1 is ENHRY, CDR2 SYGVKD, per germline. The CDR3 consists of 15 residues. CDR3 sequence: CAIARGGTTINEQFF. As DNA, the CDR3 is TGTGCCATCGCCCGAGGGGGGACTACTATAAATGAGCAGTTCTTC.

This clone was seen a few times. The rearrangement links TRBV2 to TRBJ1-3; possibly TRBD1 for D (6 bases). Trimming stripped 5 bases from V and 8 bases from J, with 10 bases between. Germline assignment: CDR1 SNHLY and CDR2 FYNNEI. This CDR3 is built from 12 residues. CDR3 sequence: CASSFQGYTIYF. The CDR3 DNA is TGTGCCAGCAGTTTCCAGGGGTACACCATATATTTT.

The genes are TRBV28 and TRBJ1-2; 10 bases align to TRBD1. Trimming took 4 bases from V and 4 from J; bases not matched to a gene: 3. Germline assignment: CDR1 MDHEN and CDR2 SYDVKM. The CDR3 consists of 14 residues. The CDR3 is CASSSTGGSYGYTF. The CDR3 coding sequence is TGTGCCAGCAGTTCGACAGGGGGCAGCTATGGCTACACCTTC.

CDR3 amino acids: CASSFTETYEQYF. CDR3 in DNA: TGTGCCAGCAGTTTCACAGAGACCTACGAGCAGTACTTC. The chain uses TRBV6-5 and TRBJ2-7, with D hard to call. The germline V gene has CDR1 MNHEY and CDR2 SVGAGI. Trimming removed 4 bases from V and 2 bases from J, with 9 bases in between. The CDR3 runs 13 residues.